This T cell receptor beta chain was documented in a study of beta chain features in type 1 diabetes. Study outcomes and limitations: People with Type 1 diabetes carried modestly yet significantly shorter TCRB CDR3s in all four CD4+ subsets.

The authors reverse transcribed all of the isolated RNA, so sequencing captured expressed TCRB transcripts. Sequencing was performed with immunoSEQ multiplex PCR; in TCRdb, only in-frame clones are kept and a portion is missing. Of roughly 140,000 clones listed, around 8.5% were seen once; the top ten hold nearly 0.65%. The J segment lost 1 base and the V segment lost 4 bases, leaving 3 bases of the junction unmatched. Germline V gives CDR1 MNHEY, CDR2 SVGAGI. The CDR3 consists of 15 residues. As for this clone: Its cognate antigen is unknown.

The gene calls are TRBV6-5 and TRBJ2-3; TRBD1 aligns across 9 bases. The sequence was collected from a man aged 18 to 29 in good health. Source material: central memory CD4+ T cells from blood. This CDR3 is CASSFRTGGTDTQYF. DNA for the CDR3: TGTGCCAGCAGTTTCCGGACAGGGGGCACAGATACGCAGTATTTT.